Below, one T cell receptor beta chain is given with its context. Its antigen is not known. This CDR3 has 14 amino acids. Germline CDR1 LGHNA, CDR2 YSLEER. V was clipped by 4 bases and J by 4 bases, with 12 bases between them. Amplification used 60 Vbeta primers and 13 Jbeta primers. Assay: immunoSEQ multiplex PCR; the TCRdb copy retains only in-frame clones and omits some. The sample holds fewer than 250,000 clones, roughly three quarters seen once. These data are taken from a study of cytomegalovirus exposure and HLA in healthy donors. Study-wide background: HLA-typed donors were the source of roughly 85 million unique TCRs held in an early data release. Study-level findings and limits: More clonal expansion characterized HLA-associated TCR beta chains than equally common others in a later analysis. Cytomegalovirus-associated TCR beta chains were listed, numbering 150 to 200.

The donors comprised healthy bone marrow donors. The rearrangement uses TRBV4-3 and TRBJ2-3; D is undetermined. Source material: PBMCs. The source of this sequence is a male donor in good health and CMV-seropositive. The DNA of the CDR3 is TGCGCCAGCAGCCCAGATCCACTGGCAGATACGCAGTATTTT. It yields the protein CASSPDPLADTQYF.